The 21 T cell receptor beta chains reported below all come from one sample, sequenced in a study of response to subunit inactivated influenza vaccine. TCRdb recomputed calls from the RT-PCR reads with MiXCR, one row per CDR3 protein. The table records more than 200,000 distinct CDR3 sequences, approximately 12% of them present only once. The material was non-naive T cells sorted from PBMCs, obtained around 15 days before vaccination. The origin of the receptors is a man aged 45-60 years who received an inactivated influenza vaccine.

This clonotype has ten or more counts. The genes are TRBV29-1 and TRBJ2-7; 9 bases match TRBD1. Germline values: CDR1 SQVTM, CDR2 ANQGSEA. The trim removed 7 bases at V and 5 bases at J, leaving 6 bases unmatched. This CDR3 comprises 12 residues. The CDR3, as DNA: TGCAGCGCTAGGACAGGGGTGGACGAGCAGTACTTC. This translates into CSARTGVDEQYF.

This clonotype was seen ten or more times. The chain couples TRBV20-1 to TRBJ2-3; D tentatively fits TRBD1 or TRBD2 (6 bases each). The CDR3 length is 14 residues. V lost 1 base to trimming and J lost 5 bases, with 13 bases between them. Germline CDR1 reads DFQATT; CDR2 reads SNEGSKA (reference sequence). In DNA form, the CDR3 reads TGCAGTGCTAGAGTCCCGGGGGCTGGAGATACGCAGTATTTT. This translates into CSARVPGAGDTQYF.

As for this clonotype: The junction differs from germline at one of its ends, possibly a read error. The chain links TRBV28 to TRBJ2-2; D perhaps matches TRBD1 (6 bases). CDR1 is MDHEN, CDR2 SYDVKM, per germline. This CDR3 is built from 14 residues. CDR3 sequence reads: CASSSGAYTGDLFF. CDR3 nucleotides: TGTGCCAGCAGTTCAGGGGCATACACCGGGGATCTGTTTTTT.

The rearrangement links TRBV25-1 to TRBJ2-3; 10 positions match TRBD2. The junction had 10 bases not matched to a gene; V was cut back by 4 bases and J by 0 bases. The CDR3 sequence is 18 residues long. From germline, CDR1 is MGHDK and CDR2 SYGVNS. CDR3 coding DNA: TGTGCCAGCAGTGGAACTAGCGGGAAATGGGCTAGCACAGATACGCAGTATTTT. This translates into CASSGTSGKWASTDTQYF.

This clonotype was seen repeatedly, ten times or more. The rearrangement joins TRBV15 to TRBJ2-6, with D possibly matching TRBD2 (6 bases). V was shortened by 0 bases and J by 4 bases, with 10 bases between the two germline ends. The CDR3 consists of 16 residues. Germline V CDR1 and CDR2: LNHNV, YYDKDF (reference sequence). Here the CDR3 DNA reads TGTGCCACCAGCAGAGATGCGGGGTCAGGGGCCAACGTCCTGACTTTC. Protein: CATSRDAGSGANVLTF.

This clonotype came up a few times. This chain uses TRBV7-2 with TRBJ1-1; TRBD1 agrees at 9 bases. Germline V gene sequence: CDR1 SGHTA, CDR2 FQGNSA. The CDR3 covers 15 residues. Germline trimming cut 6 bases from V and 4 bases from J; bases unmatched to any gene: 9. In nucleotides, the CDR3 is TGTGCCAGCAGGGACAGGGGTGGACGGGGCACTGAAGCTTTCTTT. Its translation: CASRDRGGRGTEAFF.

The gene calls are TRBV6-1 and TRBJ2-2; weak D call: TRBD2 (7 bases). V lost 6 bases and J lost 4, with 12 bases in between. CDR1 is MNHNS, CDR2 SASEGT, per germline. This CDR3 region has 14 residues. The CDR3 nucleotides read TGTGCCAGCAGGGGGGGGCCGGGCACCGGGGAGCTGTTTTTT. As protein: CASRGGPGTGELFF.

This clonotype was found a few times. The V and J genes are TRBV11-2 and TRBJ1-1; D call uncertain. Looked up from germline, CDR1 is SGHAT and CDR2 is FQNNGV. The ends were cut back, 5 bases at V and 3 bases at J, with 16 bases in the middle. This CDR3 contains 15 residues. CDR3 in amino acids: CASSRRVSADTEAFF. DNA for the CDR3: TGTGCCAGCAGCCGGAGGGTATCCGCGGACACTGAAGCTTTCTTT.

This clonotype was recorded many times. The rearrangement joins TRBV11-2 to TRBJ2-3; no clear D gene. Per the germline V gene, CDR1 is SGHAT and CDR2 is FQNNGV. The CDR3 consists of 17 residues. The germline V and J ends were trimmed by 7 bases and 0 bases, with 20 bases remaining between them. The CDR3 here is CASTQDPDASSTDTQYF. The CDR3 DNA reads TGTGCCAGCACCCAAGATCCGGACGCCTCTAGCACAGATACGCAGTATTTT.

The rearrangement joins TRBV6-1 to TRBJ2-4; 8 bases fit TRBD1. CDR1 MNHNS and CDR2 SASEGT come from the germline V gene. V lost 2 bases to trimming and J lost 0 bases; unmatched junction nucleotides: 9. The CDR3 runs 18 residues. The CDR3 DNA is TGTGCCAGCAGTGAAAGAGGGACAGGCCCATTAGCCAAAAACATTCAGTACTTC. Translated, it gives CASSERGTGPLAKNIQYF.

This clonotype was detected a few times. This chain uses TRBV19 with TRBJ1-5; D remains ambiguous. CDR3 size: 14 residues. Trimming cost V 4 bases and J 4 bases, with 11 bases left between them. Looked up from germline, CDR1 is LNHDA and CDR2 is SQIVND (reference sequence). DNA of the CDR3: TGTGCCAGTAGTACGAGACATTCTAATCAGCCCCAGCATTTT. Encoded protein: CASSTRHSNQPQHF.

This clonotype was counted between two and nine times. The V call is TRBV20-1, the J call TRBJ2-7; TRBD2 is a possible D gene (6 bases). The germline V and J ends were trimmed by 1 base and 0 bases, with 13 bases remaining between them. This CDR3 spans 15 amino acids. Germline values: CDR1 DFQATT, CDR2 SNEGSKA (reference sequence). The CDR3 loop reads CSARVGGAISYEQYF. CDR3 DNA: TGCAGTGCTAGAGTGGGCGGGGCCATCTCCTACGAGCAGTACTTC.

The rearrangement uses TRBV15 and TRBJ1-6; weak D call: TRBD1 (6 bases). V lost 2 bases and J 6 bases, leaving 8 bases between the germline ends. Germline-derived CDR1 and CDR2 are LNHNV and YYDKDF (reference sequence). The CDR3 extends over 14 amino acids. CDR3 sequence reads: CATSRTGSNSPLHF. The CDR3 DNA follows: TGTGCCACCAGCAGAACAGGGAGTAATTCACCCCTCCACTTT.

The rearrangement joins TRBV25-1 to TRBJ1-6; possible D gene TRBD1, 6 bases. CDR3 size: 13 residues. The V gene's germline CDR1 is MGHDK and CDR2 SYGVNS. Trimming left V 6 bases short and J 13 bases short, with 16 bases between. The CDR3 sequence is CASSSRTGRPLHF. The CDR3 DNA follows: TGTGCCAGCAGCAGTAGAACAGGGCGGCCCCTCCACTTT.

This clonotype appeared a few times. In nucleotides, the CDR3 is TGTGCCAGCAGTCCGCCCTTGCCGGGAGGTCGGCAGTTCTTC. Translated, it gives CASSPPLPGGRQFF. The chain joins TRBV12-3 or TRBV12-4 to TRBJ2-1; TRBD2 agrees at 7 bases. The junction had 13 bases not matched to a gene; V was cut back by 5 bases and J by 12 bases. The CDR3 is made up of 14 amino acids.

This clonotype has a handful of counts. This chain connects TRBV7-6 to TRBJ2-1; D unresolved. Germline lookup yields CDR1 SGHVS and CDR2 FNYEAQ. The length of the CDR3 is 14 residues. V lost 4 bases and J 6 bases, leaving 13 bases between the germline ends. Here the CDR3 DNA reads TGTGCCAGCAGCTCCCTCGATAGGAGCAATGAGCAGTTCTTC. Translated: CASSSLDRSNEQFF.

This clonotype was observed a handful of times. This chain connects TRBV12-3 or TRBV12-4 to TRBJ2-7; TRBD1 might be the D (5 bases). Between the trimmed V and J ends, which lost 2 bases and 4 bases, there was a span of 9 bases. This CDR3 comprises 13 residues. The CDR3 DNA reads TGTGCCAGCAGTTTAATGCAGGGTTACGAGCAGTACTTC. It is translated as CASSLMQGYEQYF.

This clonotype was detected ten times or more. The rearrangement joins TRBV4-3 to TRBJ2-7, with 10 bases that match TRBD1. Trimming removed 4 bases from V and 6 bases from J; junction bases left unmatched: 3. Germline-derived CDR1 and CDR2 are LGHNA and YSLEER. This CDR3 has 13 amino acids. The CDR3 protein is CASSPGTGVEQYF. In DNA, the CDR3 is TGCGCCAGCAGCCCCGGGACAGGGGTCGAGCAGTACTTC.

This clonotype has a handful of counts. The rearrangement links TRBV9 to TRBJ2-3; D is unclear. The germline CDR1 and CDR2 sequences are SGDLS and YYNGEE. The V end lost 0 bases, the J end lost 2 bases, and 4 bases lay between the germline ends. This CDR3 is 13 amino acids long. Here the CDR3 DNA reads TGTGCCAGCAGCGTAGCGGTCACAGATACGCAGTATTTT. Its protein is CASSVAVTDTQYF.

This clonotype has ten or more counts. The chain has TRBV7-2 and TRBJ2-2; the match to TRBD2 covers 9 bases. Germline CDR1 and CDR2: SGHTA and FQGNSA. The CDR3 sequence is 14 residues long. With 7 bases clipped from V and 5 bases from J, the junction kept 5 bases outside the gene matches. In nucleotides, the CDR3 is TGTGCCAGCAAATCGGCGGGGGGGACCGGGGAGCTGTTTTTT. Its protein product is CASKSAGGTGELFF.

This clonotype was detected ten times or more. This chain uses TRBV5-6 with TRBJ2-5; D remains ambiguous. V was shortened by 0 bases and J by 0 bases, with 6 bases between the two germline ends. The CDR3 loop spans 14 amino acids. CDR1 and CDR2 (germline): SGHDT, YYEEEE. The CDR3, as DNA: TGTGCCAGCAGCTTGGGGCAGAACCAAGAGACCCAGTACTTC. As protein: CASSLGQNQETQYF.